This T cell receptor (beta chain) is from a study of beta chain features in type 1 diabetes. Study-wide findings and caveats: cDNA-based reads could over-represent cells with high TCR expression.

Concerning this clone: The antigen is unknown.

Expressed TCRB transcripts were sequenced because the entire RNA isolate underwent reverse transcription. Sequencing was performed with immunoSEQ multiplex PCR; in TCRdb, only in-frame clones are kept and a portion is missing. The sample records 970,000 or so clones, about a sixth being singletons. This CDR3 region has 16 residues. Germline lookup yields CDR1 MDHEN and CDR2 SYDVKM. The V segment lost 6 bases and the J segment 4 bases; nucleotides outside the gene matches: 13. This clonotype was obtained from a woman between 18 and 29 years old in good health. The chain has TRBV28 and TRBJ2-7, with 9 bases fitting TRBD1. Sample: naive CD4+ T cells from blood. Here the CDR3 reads CASRRVWDRARYEQYF. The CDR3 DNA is TGTGCCAGCAGACGAGTCTGGGACAGGGCCAGGTACGAGCAGTACTTC.